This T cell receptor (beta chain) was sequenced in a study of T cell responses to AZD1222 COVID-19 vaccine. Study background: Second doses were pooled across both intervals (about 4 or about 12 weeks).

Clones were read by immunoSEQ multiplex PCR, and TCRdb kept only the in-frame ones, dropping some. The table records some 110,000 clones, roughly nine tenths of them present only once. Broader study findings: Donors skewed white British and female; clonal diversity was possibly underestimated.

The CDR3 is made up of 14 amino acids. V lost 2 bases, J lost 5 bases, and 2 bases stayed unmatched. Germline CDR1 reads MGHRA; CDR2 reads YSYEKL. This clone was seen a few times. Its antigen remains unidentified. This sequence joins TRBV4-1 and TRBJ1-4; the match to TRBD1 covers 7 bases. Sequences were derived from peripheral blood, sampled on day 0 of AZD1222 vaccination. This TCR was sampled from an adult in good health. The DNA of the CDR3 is TGCGCCAGCAGCCAAAACAGGGGCAATGAAAAACTGTTTTTT. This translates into CASSQNRGNEKLFF.